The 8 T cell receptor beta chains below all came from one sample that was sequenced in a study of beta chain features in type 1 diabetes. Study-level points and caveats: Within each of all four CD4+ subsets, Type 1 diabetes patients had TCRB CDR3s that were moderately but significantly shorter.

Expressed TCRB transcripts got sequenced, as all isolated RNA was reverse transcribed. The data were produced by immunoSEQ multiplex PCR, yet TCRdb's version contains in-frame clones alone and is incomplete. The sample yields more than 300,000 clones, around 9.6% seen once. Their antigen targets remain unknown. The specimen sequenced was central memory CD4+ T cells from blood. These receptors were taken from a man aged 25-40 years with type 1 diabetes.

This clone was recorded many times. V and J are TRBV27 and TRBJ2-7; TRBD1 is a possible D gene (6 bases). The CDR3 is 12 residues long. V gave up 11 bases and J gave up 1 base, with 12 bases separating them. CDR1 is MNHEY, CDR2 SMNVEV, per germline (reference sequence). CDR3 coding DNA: TGTGCCGTTCAGGGGAGATCCTACGAGCAGTACTTC. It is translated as CAVQGRSYEQYF.

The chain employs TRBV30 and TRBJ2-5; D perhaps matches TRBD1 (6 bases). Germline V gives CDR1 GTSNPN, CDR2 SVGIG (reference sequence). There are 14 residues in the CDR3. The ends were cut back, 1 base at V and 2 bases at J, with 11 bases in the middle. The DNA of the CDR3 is TGTGCCTGGAGTGGAGGGGGATTTCAAGAGACCCAGTACTTC. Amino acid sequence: CAWSGGGFQETQYF.

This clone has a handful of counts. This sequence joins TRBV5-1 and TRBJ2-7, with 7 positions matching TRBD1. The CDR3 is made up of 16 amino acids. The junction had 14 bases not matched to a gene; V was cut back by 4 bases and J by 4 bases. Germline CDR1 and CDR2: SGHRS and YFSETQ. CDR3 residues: CASSPSQSTGDYEQYF. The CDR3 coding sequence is TGCGCCAGCAGCCCCTCTCAGAGTACAGGGGATTACGAGCAGTACTTC.

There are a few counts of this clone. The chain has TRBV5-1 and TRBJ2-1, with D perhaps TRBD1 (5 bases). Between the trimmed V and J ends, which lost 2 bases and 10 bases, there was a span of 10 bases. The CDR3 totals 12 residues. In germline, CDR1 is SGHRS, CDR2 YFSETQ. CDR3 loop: CASSFGQSEQFF. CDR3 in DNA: TGCGCCAGCAGCTTCGGACAAAGCGAGCAGTTCTTC.

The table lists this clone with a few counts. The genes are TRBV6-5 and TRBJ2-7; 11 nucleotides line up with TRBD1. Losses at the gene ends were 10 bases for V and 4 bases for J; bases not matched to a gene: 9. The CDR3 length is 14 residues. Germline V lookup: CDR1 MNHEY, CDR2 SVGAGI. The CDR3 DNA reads TGTGCCACAAGGACAGGGGGCGTGGGATACGAGCAGTACTTC. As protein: CATRTGGVGYEQYF.

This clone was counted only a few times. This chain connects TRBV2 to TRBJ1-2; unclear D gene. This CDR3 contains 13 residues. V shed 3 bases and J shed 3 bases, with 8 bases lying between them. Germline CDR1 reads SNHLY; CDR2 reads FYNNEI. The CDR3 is CASSEDGYYGYTF. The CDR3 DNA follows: TGTGCCAGCAGTGAGGACGGCTACTATGGCTACACCTTC.

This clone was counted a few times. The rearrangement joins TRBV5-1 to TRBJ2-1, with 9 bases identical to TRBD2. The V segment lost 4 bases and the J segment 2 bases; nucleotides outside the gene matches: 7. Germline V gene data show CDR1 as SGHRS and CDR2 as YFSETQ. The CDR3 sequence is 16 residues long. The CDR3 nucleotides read TGCGCCAGCAGCACGGGCCTAGCGGGACCCTACAATGAGCAGTTCTTC. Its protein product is CASSTGLAGPYNEQFF.

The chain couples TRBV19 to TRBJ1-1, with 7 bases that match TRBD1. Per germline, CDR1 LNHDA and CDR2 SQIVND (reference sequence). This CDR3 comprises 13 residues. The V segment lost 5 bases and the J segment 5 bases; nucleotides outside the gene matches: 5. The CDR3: CASSQGVWTEAFF. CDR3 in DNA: TGTGCCAGTAGTCAGGGGGTATGGACTGAAGCTTTCTTT.